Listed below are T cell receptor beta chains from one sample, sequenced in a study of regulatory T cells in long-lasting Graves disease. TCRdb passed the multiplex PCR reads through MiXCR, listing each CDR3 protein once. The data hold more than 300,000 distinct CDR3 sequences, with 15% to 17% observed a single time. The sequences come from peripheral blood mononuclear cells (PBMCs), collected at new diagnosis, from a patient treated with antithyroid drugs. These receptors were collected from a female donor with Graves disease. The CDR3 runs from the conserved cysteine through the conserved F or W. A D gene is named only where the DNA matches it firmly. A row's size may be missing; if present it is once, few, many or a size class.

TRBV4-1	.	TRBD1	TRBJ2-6	CASSPRSRDRSGANVLTF	TGCGCCAGCAGCCCGAGGTCCCGGGACAGGTCTGGGGCCAACGTCCTGACTTTC
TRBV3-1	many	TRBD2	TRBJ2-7	CASSRGRLAGDHEQYF	TGTGCCAGCAGCCGCGGAAGACTAGCGGGGGACCACGAGCAGTACTTC
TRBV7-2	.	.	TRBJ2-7	CASSPRRGYAYEQYF	TGTGCCAGCAGCCCTAGAAGGGGGTACGCCTACGAGCAGTACTTC
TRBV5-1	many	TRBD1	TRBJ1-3	CASSPDRGDREETYSSGNTIYF	TGCGCCAGCAGCCCGGACAGGGGAGATAGGGAGGAGACTTACAGCTCTGGAAACACCATATATTTT
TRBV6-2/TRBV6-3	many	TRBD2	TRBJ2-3	CASGRAGGADTQYF	TGTGCCAGCGGGAGGGCCGGGGGAGCAGATACGCAGTATTTT
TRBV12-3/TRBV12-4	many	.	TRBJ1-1	CASTGLHTEAFF	TGTGCCAGCACGGGGCTACACACTGAAGCTTTCTTT
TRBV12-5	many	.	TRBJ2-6	CASGLYRDTPPGANVLTF	TGTGCTAGTGGTTTGTACCGGGACACTCCTCCTGGGGCCAACGTCCTGACTTTC
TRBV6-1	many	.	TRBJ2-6	CASRGTGNSGANVLTF	TGTGCCAGCAGAGGAACAGGGAACTCTGGGGCCAACGTCCTGACTTTC
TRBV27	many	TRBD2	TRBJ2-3	CASSPYSSGAYTDTQYF	TGTGCCAGCAGTCCATATTCTAGCGGAGCCTACACAGATACGCAGTATTTT
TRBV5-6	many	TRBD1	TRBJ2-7	CASSFGQGRVGSYEQYF	TGTGCCAGCAGCTTCGGACAGGGCAGGGTTGGCTCCTACGAGCAGTACTTC
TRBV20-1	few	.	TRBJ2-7	CSARHSAYEQYF	TGCAGTGCTAGGCACAGCGCCTACGAGCAGTACTTC
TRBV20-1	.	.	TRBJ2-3	CSARPGVGTDTQYF	TGCAGTGCTAGACCCGGGGTGGGGACAGATACGCAGTATTTT
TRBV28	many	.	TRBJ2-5	CASSFPQGRETQYF	TGTGCCAGCAGTTTCCCCCAAGGACGGGAGACCCAGTACTTC
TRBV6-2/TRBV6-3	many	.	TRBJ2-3	CASSYASGRRDTQYF	TGTGCCAGCAGTTACGCGTCGGGACGCAGGGATACGCAGTATTTT
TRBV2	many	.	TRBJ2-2	CASSVTRGDTGELFF	TGTGCCAGCAGTGTTACACGGGGAGACACCGGGGAGCTGTTTTTT
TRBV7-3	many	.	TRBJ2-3	CASSFSWGLTDTQYF	TGTGCCAGCAGCTTCAGTTGGGGGTTGACAGATACGCAGTATTTT
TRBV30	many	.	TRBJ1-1	CAWRWGRAEAFF	TGTGCCTGGAGATGGGGGAGGGCTGAAGCTTTCTTT
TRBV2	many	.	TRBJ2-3	CASSLVASPTDTQYF	TGTGCCAGCAGCCTGGTCGCTAGTCCAACGGATACGCAGTATTTT
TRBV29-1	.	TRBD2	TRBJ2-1	CSVEDLGLAGGSHNEQFF	TGCAGCGTTGAAGATCTGGGGCTAGCGGGAGGGTCTCACAATGAGCAGTTCTTC
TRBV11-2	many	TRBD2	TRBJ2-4	CASSPLLAGGRSSPILAKNIQYF	TGTGCCAGCAGCCCATTACTAGCGGGAGGGCGGTCTTCACCCATCCTGGCCAAAAACATTCAGTACTTC
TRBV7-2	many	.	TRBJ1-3	CASSFSPRNTIYF	TGTGCCAGCAGCTTCTCTCCGCGAAACACCATATATTTT
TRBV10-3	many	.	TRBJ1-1	CAISARTDGTEAFF	TGTGCCATCAGTGCGAGGACCGACGGGACTGAAGCTTTCTTT
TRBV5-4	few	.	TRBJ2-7	CASSLAAGSEQYF	TGTGCCAGCAGCTTGGCCGCGGGGAGCGAGCAGTACTTC